Sequencing of this TCR beta chain was carried out in a study of shared clonotypes between healthy human individuals. Study summary: CD8 memory received one plate per donor, CD8 naive two, CD4 memory three and CD4 naive three. Findings and caveats of the study: Clonotype sharing among donors likely depends on sequencing depth.

None of the donors, who were healthy HIV-negative adults, had recently had acute infections or vaccinations. This clone was observed once. Its antigen is still unknown. Method: immunoSEQ multiplex PCR; TCRdb's copy keeps in-frame clones and lacks some. The data hold some 1,600,000 clones, with approximately 98% observed a single time. The CDR3 runs to 16 residues. Germline V gene data show CDR1 as SGHNT and CDR2 as YENEEA. V was trimmed by 1 base and J by 4 bases, leaving 13 bases between them. The sequenced material came from naive CD4+ T cells sorted from blood. Subset meaning: CD45RA+ positively selected. The source of this sequence is a man aged 30-40 years in good health. The chain couples TRBV11-3 to TRBJ2-2; TRBD1 might be the D (6 bases). CDR3 DNA: TGTGCCAGCAGCTTAGGACGGCCAGGGGTCACCGGGGAGCTGTTTTTT. Amino acid sequence: CASSLGRPGVTGELFF.